This TCR beta chain was sequenced for a study of T-cell reconstitution after alpha-beta-depleted transplantation in children (dated by TCRdb to 2015 to 2016). Concerning the study at large: Using TCR repertoire profiling, the study followed T-cell immune reconstitution in a quantitative way in children after TCRalphabeta/CD19-depleted allogeneic hematopoietic cell transplantation.

Libraries came from PCR. These reads were obtained on an Illumina HiSeq 2500. Molecular barcoding was employed in the preparation of TCR libraries, with unique molecular identifiers being used to normalize TCRbeta repertoire quantification. TCRdb handled the public reads itself, with Q25 trimming in fastp and clone calling in MiXCR, and kept productive beta chains. Rows matching on CDR3 protein sequence are summarized as one entry with the most common DNA and genes. This sample comprises 230,000 or so distinct CDR3 sequences, around 9.7% of them detected only once. Clones ranked in the top ten supply about 5% of the sample. In this sample, this clonotype turned up many times. Its antigen is currently not known. No base qualities exist here, and no much larger clone lies one base off it. CDR3 length: 13 amino acids, cysteine to phenylalanine. Of all the DNA, just the CDR3 is kept, 39 bases in frame from base 1. Trimming removed 2 bases from V and 7 bases from J, leaving 6 bases between the germline ends. CDR1 and CDR2, per the germline V gene (reference sequence), are SEHNR and FQNEAQ.

The receptor chain draws on TRBV7-9 and TRBJ1-6; the D gene is unclear. The source was PBMCs from the stem cell graft donor, collected from the stem cell graft. This TCR was sampled from a human donor who donated a stem cell graft to a child with SCID. The nucleotide sequence is TGTGCCAGCAGCTTATCCGGAAATTCACCCCTCCACTTT. Its amino acids are CASSLSGNSPLHF.